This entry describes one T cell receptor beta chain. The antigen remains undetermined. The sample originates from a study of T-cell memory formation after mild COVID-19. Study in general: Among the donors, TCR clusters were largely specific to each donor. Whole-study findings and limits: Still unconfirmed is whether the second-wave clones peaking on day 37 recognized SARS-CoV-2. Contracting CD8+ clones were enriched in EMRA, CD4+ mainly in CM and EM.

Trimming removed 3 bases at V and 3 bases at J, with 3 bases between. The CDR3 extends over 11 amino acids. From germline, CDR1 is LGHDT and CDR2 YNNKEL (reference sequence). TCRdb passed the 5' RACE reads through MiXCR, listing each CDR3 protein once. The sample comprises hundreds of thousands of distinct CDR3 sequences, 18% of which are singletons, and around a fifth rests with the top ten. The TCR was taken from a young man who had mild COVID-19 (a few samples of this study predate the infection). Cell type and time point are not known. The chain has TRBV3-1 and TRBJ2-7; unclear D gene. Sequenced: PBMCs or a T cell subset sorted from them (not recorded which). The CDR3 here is CASSQRYEQYF. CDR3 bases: TGTGCCAGCAGCCAGCGCTACGAGCAGTACTTC.